The 23 T cell receptor beta chains below were found in one sample sequenced in a study of CD8 T cells in Susac syndrome. After extraction with the RNeasy kit, roughly 0.5 to 1 ug of the RNA was reverse transcribed using random hexamers. TCRdb ran MiXCR on the immunoSEQ multiplex PCR reads and lists one entry per CDR3 protein. Seen here are more than 150,000 distinct CDR3 sequences, around 95% observed once, and the top ten hold around 0.12%. What was sequenced was CD4+ T cells from PBMCs. The receptors derive from a human donor with Susac syndrome.

The chain uses TRBV12-5 and TRBJ2-2; unclear D gene. The germline V gene has CDR1 LGHNT and CDR2 FRNRAP. Trimming pared 2 bases from V and 6 bases from J, leaving 10 bases between. This CDR3 has 14 residues. The CDR3 spells CASGLNTVPGELFF. Written as DNA, the CDR3 is TGTGCTAGTGGTTTGAACACGGTCCCCGGGGAGCTGTTTTTT.

V gene TRBV28 combines with J gene TRBJ1-3; no clear D. Germline V gives CDR1 MDHEN, CDR2 SYDVKM. Trimming cost V 4 bases and J 0 bases, with 4 bases left between them. The CDR3 loop spans 13 amino acids. CDR3 sequence reads: CASSSPSGNTIYF. Here the CDR3 DNA reads TGTGCCAGCAGTTCGCCCTCTGGAAACACCATATATTTT.

The chain couples TRBV7-2 to TRBJ2-1, with 12 bases that match TRBD2. The germline V gene has CDR1 SGHTA and CDR2 FQGNSA. V was pared by 5 bases and J by 5 bases, with 4 bases of the junction left unmatched. The CDR3 is 15 residues long. The CDR3 sequence is CASSKTSGGHNEQFF. DNA of the CDR3: TGTGCCAGCAGCAAGACTAGCGGGGGTCACAATGAGCAGTTCTTC.

The rearrangement links TRBV12-3 or TRBV12-4 to TRBJ1-6; TRBD1 matches 10 bases. This CDR3 region has 17 residues. V was clipped by 4 bases and J by 6 bases; unmatched bases: 9. CDR3 nucleotide sequence: TGTGCCAGCAGTTCGGGGACAGGGGCGGTTGGTAATTCACCCCTCCACTTT. Residues: CASSSGTGAVGNSPLHF.

The V gene is TRBV2, the J gene TRBJ1-5; D is uncertain. CDR1 is SNHLY, CDR2 FYNNEI, per germline. The CDR3 consists of 13 residues. The V gene lost 3 bases and the J gene lost 5 bases, with 8 bases spanning the gap. In DNA form, the CDR3 reads TGTGCCAGCAGTGACTCGGGTCATCAGCCCCAGCATTTT. Amino acids: CASSDSGHQPQHF.

The rearrangement links TRBV20-1 to TRBJ2-5; D might be TRBD1 (5 bases). Looked up from germline, CDR1 is DFQATT and CDR2 is SNEGSKA (reference sequence). The CDR3 spans 15 residues. V was shortened by 1 base and J by 0 bases, with 12 bases between the two germline ends. CDR3 in DNA: TGCAGTGCTAGAGGTCAGGGTGGGGACCAAGAGACCCAGTACTTC. It translates to CSARGQGGDQETQYF.

For the CDR3, the DNA is TGTGCCAGCAGTCCTCATGAAAGGTTCTACAATGAGCAGTTCTTC. Translated: CASSPHERFYNEQFF. The V gene is TRBV28, the J gene TRBJ2-1; D not resolved. The CDR3 runs 15 residues. Trimming stripped 5 bases from V and 3 bases from J, with 14 bases between. Germline values: CDR1 MDHEN, CDR2 SYDVKM.

This clonotype was observed once. CDR3 sequence (DNA): TGTGCCAGCAGCCACTACAGGGGGATTTACAATGAGCAGTTCTTC. It translates to CASSHYRGIYNEQFF. The chain uses TRBV3-1 and TRBJ2-1; 8 bases agree with TRBD1. The CDR3 is 15 amino acids. V dropped 3 bases and J dropped 4; count of bases not matched to a gene: 5. The germline gives CDR1 LGHDT, CDR2 YNNKEL (reference sequence).

This clonotype came up once. The chain couples TRBV29-1 to TRBJ2-7, with D maybe TRBD2 (6 bases). Germline V gene sequence: CDR1 SQVTM, CDR2 ANQGSEA. The CDR3 consists of 12 residues. Trimming removed 5 bases from V and 2 bases from J, with 10 bases in between. In DNA form, the CDR3 reads TGCAGCGTTCGGGACTGGACCTACGAGCAGTACTTC. Its translation is CSVRDWTYEQYF.

The rearrangement uses TRBV4-2 and TRBJ2-7; D unclear. CDR3 length: 12 residues. Germline V gene sequence: CDR1 LGHNA, CDR2 YNFKEQ. V was cut by 2 bases and J by 2 bases, with 4 bases left in between. CDR3 nucleotide sequence: TGTGCCAGCAGCCAAACAACCTACGAGCAGTACTTC. This codes for CASSQTTYEQYF.

The gene calls are TRBV29-1 and TRBJ1-5; possibly TRBD1 for D (6 bases). V dropped 3 bases and J dropped 6 bases, with 12 bases sitting between them. CDR3 size: 13 residues. In germline, CDR1 is SQVTM, CDR2 ANQGSEA. The CDR3 nucleotides read TGCAGCGTTGACTCAGGGGATGGTCAGCCCCAGCATTTT. It encodes CSVDSGDGQPQHF.

The chain couples TRBV30 to TRBJ2-3; D is undetermined. Trimming took 1 base from V and 2 from J, leaving 7 bases between them. The CDR3 loop spans 13 amino acids. Germline values: CDR1 GTSNPN, CDR2 SVGIG (reference sequence). CDR3 residues: CAWSGPATDTQYF. CDR3 nucleotides: TGTGCCTGGAGTGGTCCAGCCACAGATACGCAGTATTTT. Complete variable domain (other parts from reference TRBV30 and TRBJ2-3): SQTIHQWPATLVQPVGSPLSLECTVEGTSNPNLYWYRQAAGRGLQLLFYSVGIGQISSEVPQNLSASRPQDRQFILSSKKLLLSDSGFYLCAWSGPATDTQYFGPGTRLTVL.

This chain joins TRBV9 and TRBJ2-2, with 12 bases aligning to TRBD2. CDR1 and CDR2 (germline): SGDLS, YYNGEE. V lost 4 bases and J lost 6; bases outside the gene matches: 10. The CDR3 is 17 amino acids. The CDR3 loop is CASSPSGLAGGPGELFF. As DNA, the CDR3 is TGTGCCAGCAGCCCCAGTGGGCTAGCGGGGGGGCCCGGGGAGCTGTTTTTT. The whole variable domain, filled in from reference TRBV9 and TRBJ2-2, reads DSGVTQTPKHLITATGQRVTLRCSPRSGDLSVYWYQQSLDQGLQFLIQYYNGEERAKGNILERFSAQQFPDLHSELNLSSLELGDSALYFCASSPSGLAGGPGELFFGEGSRLTVL.

The chain combines TRBV28 with TRBJ1-1, with 7 bases aligning to TRBD1. The germline CDR1 and CDR2 sequences are MDHEN and SYDVKM. V shed 5 bases, J shed 5 bases, and the junction held 5 bases outside the gene matches. CDR3 size: 13 residues. CDR3 sequence reads: CASSKTGRTEAFF. Written as DNA, the CDR3 is TGTGCCAGCAGTAAGACAGGGCGGACTGAAGCTTTCTTT.

The chain uses TRBV28 and TRBJ2-1; 9 nucleotides match TRBD1. CDR1 is MDHEN, CDR2 SYDVKM, per germline. The length of the CDR3 is 14 residues. Trimming cost V 5 bases and J 5 bases; bases outside gene matches: 4. The CDR3 DNA is TGTGCCAGCAGTCAGACAGGGGGGGACAATGAGCAGTTCTTC. As protein: CASSQTGGDNEQFF.

This chain uses TRBV5-1 with TRBJ1-5; no clear D gene. This CDR3 comprises 13 residues. V was clipped by 4 bases and J by 3 bases, with 8 bases between them. Germline CDR1 is SGHRS and CDR2 is YFSETQ. The CDR3 sequence is CASSPSINQPQHF. The CDR3 DNA is TGCGCCAGCAGCCCCAGTATCAATCAGCCCCAGCATTTT.

The gene calls are TRBV28 and TRBJ2-5, with TRBD1 identical over 11 bases. The germline gives CDR1 MDHEN, CDR2 SYDVKM. The junction had 7 bases not matched to a gene; V was cut back by 4 bases and J by 3 bases. CDR3 length equals 16 residues. The CDR3 sequence: CASSSFRDRGEETQYF. The CDR3 bases are TGTGCCAGCAGTTCCTTCCGGGACAGGGGGGAAGAGACCCAGTACTTC.

The chain recombines TRBV4-3 with TRBJ2-7, with D perhaps given as TRBD1 or TRBD2 (5 bases each). Germline assignment: CDR1 LGHNA and CDR2 YSLEER. The CDR3 totals 18 residues. V lost 0 bases and J 4 bases, leaving 22 bases between the germline ends. This chain's CDR3 is CASSQEAASWGLMYEQYV. For the CDR3, the DNA is TGCGCCAGCAGCCAAGAAGCCGCTTCCTGGGGGTTAATGTACGAGCAGTACGTC.

The J gene is TRBJ1-1, the V gene TRBV18; D unclear. The CDR3 is 16 residues long. Germline V CDR1 and CDR2: KGHSH, LQKENI. Deletions cut 0 bases from V and 0 bases from J, with 11 bases between. CDR3 coding DNA: TGTGCCAGCTCACCACCGAGTTCTAATATGAACACTGAAGCTTTCTTT. Residues: CASSPPSSNMNTEAFF. Drawing the rest from reference TRBV18 and TRBJ1-1, the complete variable domain is NAGVMQNPRHLVRRRGQEARLRCSPMKGHSHVYWYRQLPEEGLKFMVYLQKENIIDESGMPKERFSAEFPKEGPSILRIQQVVRGDSAAYFCASSPPSSNMNTEAFFGQGTRLTVV.

The sample holds one count of this clonotype. The chain combines TRBV7-2 with TRBJ2-7; D is undetermined. CDR1 SGHTA and CDR2 FQGNSA come from the germline V gene. Trimming shortened V by 3 bases and J by 0 bases, and 6 bases separated the two germline ends. The CDR3 is 13 residues long. CDR3 nucleotide sequence: TGTGCCAGCAGCTTTCTAGGCTCCTACGAGCAGTACGTC. Its translation: CASSFLGSYEQYV.

The chain is built from TRBV3-1 and TRBJ2-2; tentatively, D is TRBD2 (5 bases). V was clipped by 0 bases and J by 6 bases, with 8 bases between them. The germline V gene encodes CDR1 LGHDT and CDR2 YNNKEL (reference sequence). The CDR3 sequence is 14 residues long. CDR3 amino acids: CASSQEILAGELFF. The CDR3 DNA is TGTGCCAGCAGCCAAGAGATACTAGCCGGGGAGCTGTTTTTT.

This clonotype appeared a single time. The chain is built from TRBV15 and TRBJ1-1; a weak D match, TRBD1 (5 bases). This CDR3 comprises 17 residues. Germline values: CDR1 LNHNV, CDR2 YYDKDF (reference sequence). Trimming took 0 bases from V and 0 from J, leaving 14 bases between them. CDR3: CATSRDVVGGLNTEAFF. DNA of the CDR3: TGTGCCACCAGCAGAGACGTCGTTGGGGGACTGAACACTGAAGCTTTCTTT.

The V and J genes are TRBV2 and TRBJ2-5, with TRBD2 matching over 7 bases. V lost 6 bases, J lost 1 base, and 5 bases stayed unmatched. CDR1 and CDR2 from the germline V gene are SNHLY and FYNNEI. There are 14 residues in the CDR3. The CDR3 DNA is TGTGCCAGCAGGACTAGCACGAGCCAAGAGACCCAGTACTTC. Encoded protein: CASRTSTSQETQYF.